This entry features one T cell receptor (beta chain) sequence. Each CDR3 protein gets one entry after TCRdb re-called the RT-PCR reads with MiXCR. Among more than 600,000 distinct CDR3 sequences listed, approximately 15% were seen once. Germline-derived CDR1 and CDR2 are ENHRY and SYGVKD. The V gene lost 6 bases and the J gene lost 3 bases, with 14 bases spanning the gap. CDR3 length: 14 residues. The receptor's source is a female donor in good health, serving as a healthy control. The chain uses TRBV10-3 and TRBJ1-1; D perhaps matches TRBD1 (5 bases). The specimen sequenced was memory CD4+ T cells from blood. The DNA of the CDR3 is TGTGCCATCAGGAAGGGGCAAGGGGACACTGAAGCTTTCTTT. Its protein is CAIRKGQGDTEAFF.